The entry that follows covers one T cell receptor beta chain sequence. Its binding antigen is unknown. Base-call qualities are not available, and no considerably larger clone is one nucleotide away. TCRdb lists the instrument as Illumina HiSeq 2000. TCR beta chain libraries were generated by multiplex PCR amplification. The amplified TCR beta chain products were analyzed by high-throughput sequencing. The public reads were reanalyzed by TCRdb: fastp trimming at Q25, MiXCR alignment, in-frame beta chains only. CDR3 protein sequences are deduplicated, and each keeps its most common genes and DNA. This sample gives more than 50,000 distinct CDR3 sequences in total; 57% of them show up just once. Roughly a fifth of the sample is in the top ten clones. The CDR3 numbers 15 residues from cysteine through phenylalanine. Only the CDR3 DNA stays, 45 bases, in frame from base 1. The germline ends are 14 bases apart after V is trimmed by 0 bases and J by 6 bases. The germline V gene supplies CDR1 MGHRA and CDR2 YSYEKL.

The data belong to a study of breast tumors, draining lymph nodes, adjacent tissues (dated by TCRdb to the mid-2010s). Turning to the overall study: TCR beta repertoires were compared across tumor, adjacent nontumor tissue and axillary lymph nodes obtained from breast cancer patients. In human breast cancer, the study set out to assess how tumor, surrounding tissue and draining lymph node repertoires relate to one another and whether T cells might be exchanged between them.

Summary of the overall study and its limitations: In luminal-like breast cancer, tumor and nontumor tissue repertoires resembled each other significantly more than in basal-like breast cancer. The data were judged consistent with most tumor T cells deriving from the lymph node and then expanding within tumor tissue. The conclusion that tumor T cells originate in lymph nodes was framed as consistent with a hypothesis rather than directly demonstrated. Tumors showed preferential V and J gene usage, and their T-cell repertoire diversity fell below that of lymph nodes yet above that of nontumor tissue.

The chain employs TRBV4-1 and TRBJ2-5; the D gene is perhaps TRBD1 or TRBD2, each of them matching over 6 bases. The sequence derives from a female donor with breast cancer. Some clones in this sample may be carry-over from other donors' samples. Sequencing was done on a sample of breast tumor tissue. Read as DNA, the sequence is TGCGCCAGCAGCCAAGAGGCAACAGGGAGGAAGACCCAGTACTTC. Its coded protein is CASSQEATGRKTQYF.